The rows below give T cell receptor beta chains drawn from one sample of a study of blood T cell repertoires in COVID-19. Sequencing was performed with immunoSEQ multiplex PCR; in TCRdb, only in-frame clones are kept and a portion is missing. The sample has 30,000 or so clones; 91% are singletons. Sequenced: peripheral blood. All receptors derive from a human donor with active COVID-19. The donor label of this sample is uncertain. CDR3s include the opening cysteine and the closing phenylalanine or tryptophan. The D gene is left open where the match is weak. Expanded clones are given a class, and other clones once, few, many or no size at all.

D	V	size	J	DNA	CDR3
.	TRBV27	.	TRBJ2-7	TGTGCCAGCAGTTTATTGGGGAGGGAGCAGTACTTC	CASSLLGREQYF
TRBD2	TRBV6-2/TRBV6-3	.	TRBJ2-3	TGTGCCAGCAGACCTAGCGGGAGGGCAGGAGATACGCAGTATTTT	CASRPSGRAGDTQYF
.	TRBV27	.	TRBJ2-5	TGTGCCAGCAGCCTCGCAGGGGTCTGGGGGGAGACCCAGTACTTC	CASSLAGVWGETQYF
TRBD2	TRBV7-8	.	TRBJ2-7	TGTGCCAGCAGCTTACCGCGGGAGTCCTACGAGCAGTACTTC	CASSLPRESYEQYF
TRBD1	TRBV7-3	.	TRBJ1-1	TGTGCCAGCAGCCCCGGATGGGAGACAGGGGGATGGAACACTGAAGCTTTCTTT	CASSPGWETGGWNTEAFF
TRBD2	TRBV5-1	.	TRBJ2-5	TGCGCCAGCAGCACGGGACTAGCGGAACAAGAGACCCAGTACTTC	CASSTGLAEQETQYF
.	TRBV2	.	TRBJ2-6	TGTGCCAGCATGGCCACCTCGGGGGGGGCCAACGTCCTGACTTTC	CASMATSGGANVLTF
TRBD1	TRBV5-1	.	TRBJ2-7	TGCGCCAGCAGCTGGATGGGACAGGGGGCGGAGGAGCAGTACTTC	CASSWMGQGAEEQYF
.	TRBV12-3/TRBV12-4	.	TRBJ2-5	TGTGCCAGCAGTTTGTGGCAGGGCGAGACCCAGTACTTC	CASSLWQGETQYF
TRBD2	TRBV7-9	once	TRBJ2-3	TGTGCCAGCAGCCCGCCCGCTAGCGGGGGTCTCGATACGCAGTATTTT	CASSPPASGGLDTQYF
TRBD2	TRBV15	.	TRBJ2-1	TGTGCCACCAAGACTAGCGGGGGGCCTTTATACAATGAGCAGTTCTTC	CATKTSGGPLYNEQFF
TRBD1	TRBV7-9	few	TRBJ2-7	TGTGCCAGCAGCGCCGGGACAGGCTACGAGCAGTACTTC	CASSAGTGYEQYF
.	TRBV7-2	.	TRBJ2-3	TGTGCCAGCAGCTTAGCGGTAGGGGGAATGAGTACGCAGTATTTT	CASSLAVGGMSTQYF
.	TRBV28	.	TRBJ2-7	TGTGCCAGCAGCCGGGATTCCTACGAGCAGTACTTC	CASSRDSYEQYF
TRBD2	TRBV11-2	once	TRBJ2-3	TGTGCCAGCAGCTTACCCACTAGCGGGGCCTACACAGATACGCAGTATTTT	CASSLPTSGAYTDTQYF
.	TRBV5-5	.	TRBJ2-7	TGTGCCAGCAGCTTGGATTCGGCGGTCGAGTACTTC	CASSLDSAVEYF
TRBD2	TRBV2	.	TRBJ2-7	TGTGCCAGCGCGTTGACTAGCGGAACCTACGAGCAGTACTTC	CASALTSGTYEQYF
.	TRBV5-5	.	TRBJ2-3	TGTGCCAGCGACCGGATGGGGGGTCTGGCGACAGATACGCAGTATTTT	CASDRMGGLATDTQYF
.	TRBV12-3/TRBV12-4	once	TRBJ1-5	TGTGCCAGCAGTTTCGCAGGAAATCAGCCCCAGCATTTT	CASSFAGNQPQHF
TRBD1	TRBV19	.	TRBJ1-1	TGTGCCAGTAGTATAAGGGGGCCTTCATACGAAGCTTTCTTT	CASSIRGPSYEAFF
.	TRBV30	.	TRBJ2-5	TGTGCCTGGCAAGGGCGACCTGGGGGCGAGACCCAGTACTTC	CAWQGRPGGETQYF
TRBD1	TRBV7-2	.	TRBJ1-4	TGTGCCAGCAGCTTAACCAGACAGGGGGCGGAAAAACTGTTTTTT	CASSLTRQGAEKLFF
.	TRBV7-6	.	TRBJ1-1	TGTGCCAGCAGCTTAGCTCAGGGGACTGAAGCTTTCTTT	CASSLAQGTEAFF
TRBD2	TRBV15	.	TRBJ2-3	TGTGCCACCAGCAGAGGCGGACTAGGTAGCACAGATACGCAGTATTTT	CATSRGGLGSTDTQYF
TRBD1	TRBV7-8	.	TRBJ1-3	TGTGCCAGCAGCTTAGTTACAGGGGGCTGGAACACCATATATTTT	CASSLVTGGWNTIYF